One sample yielded the 18 T cell receptor beta chains listed below, sequenced in a study of blood T cell repertoires in COVID-19. Clones were sequenced by immunoSEQ multiplex PCR, and TCRdb holds only the in-frame ones, with some missing. The sample lists 100,000 to 110,000 clones, around four fifths occurring once. Sequencing was performed on peripheral blood. These receptors all come from a man in his 70s with active or convalescent COVID-19.

This clone came up many times. This chain joins TRBV24-1 and TRBJ2-1, with D possibly being TRBD1 (5 bases). Between the trimmed V and J ends, which lost 5 bases and 2 bases, there was a span of 6 bases. The CDR3 sequence is 13 residues long. Germline V gene data show CDR1 as KGHDR and CDR2 as SFDVKD. DNA of the CDR3: TGTGCCACCAGTGGACAGCCCTACAATGAGCAGTTCTTC. It is translated as CATSGQPYNEQFF.

This chain links TRBV5-4 with TRBJ2-5; tentatively, D is TRBD1 (6 bases). V was pared by 4 bases and J by 1 base, with 17 bases between. Germline CDR1 reads SGHNT; CDR2 reads YYREEE (reference sequence). This CDR3 is 16 amino acids long. The CDR3 region is CASSNKGVHLQETQYF. CDR3 in DNA: TGTGCCAGCAGCAACAAGGGGGTACACCTCCAAGAGACCCAGTACTTC.

The V gene is TRBV4-3, the J gene TRBJ1-2, with D perhaps matching TRBD1 (6 bases). Between the trimmed V and J ends, which lost 3 bases and 6 bases, there was a span of 17 bases. This CDR3 comprises 15 residues. Germline V gives CDR1 LGHNA, CDR2 YSLEER. The CDR3 loop is CASSHKRGGRDGYTF. For the CDR3, the DNA is TGCGCCAGCAGCCATAAACGAGGGGGTCGGGATGGCTACACCTTC.

The chain recombines TRBV3-1 (or the pseudogene TRBV3-2) with TRBJ2-3, with D possibly being TRBD2 (6 bases). Germline V gene data show CDR1 as LGHDT and CDR2 as YNNKEL (reference sequence). The CDR3 extends over 19 amino acids. Deletions cut 4 bases from V and 4 bases from J, with 27 bases between. CDR3 nucleotides: TGTGCCAGCAGCCCAGCAAGGGACTTCTACTCTCAGGGCGCAGATACGCAGTATTTT. Protein product: CASSPARDFYSQGADTQYF.

This chain connects TRBV4-1 to TRBJ1-1; D not certain. In germline, CDR1 is MGHRA, CDR2 YSYEKL. CDR3 length equals 13 residues. Trimming took off 0 bases at V and 6 bases at J, with 8 bases between the two ends. CDR3 amino acids: CASSQEISAEAFF. The CDR3 DNA reads TGCGCCAGCAGCCAAGAGATAAGCGCTGAAGCTTTCTTT.

This rearrangement joins TRBV15 to TRBJ2-1, with D perhaps TRBD2 (6 bases). The germline gives CDR1 LNHNV, CDR2 YYDKDF (reference sequence). Trimming took 0 bases from V and 9 from J, leaving 12 bases between them. This CDR3 comprises 14 residues. CDR3 amino acids: CATSREGGMSEQFF. The CDR3 DNA reads as TGTGCCACCAGCAGAGAAGGAGGGATGAGTGAGCAGTTCTTC.

The chain has TRBV5-6 and TRBJ2-7; D may be TRBD1 (5 bases). The CDR3 has 15 amino acids. Trimming took 4 bases from V and 7 from J, leaving 21 bases between them. In germline, CDR1 is SGHDT, CDR2 YYEEEE. CDR3 nucleotides: TGTGCCAGCAGCCATTACTCACAGGCCCTTCTGGAGCAGTACTTC. It codes for CASSHYSQALLEQYF.

This clone was seen only once. This chain joins TRBV5-8 and TRBJ2-7; TRBD2 might be the D (6 bases). The CDR3 has 13 residues. Germline V lookup: CDR1 SGHTS, CDR2 YDEGEE. The V end was cut by 4 bases, the J end by 9 bases, with 17 bases between. CDR3 sequence: CASSPGQRLGQYF. The CDR3 nucleotides read TGTGCCAGCAGCCCGGGCCAGAGACTAGGGCAGTACTTC.

A few counts support this clone. V gene TRBV10-3 combines with J gene TRBJ1-2, with D possibly matching TRBD1 (6 bases). Looked up from germline, CDR1 is ENHRY and CDR2 is SYGVKD. Trimming left V 7 bases short and J 6 bases short, with 12 bases between. The CDR3 loop spans 12 amino acids. DNA of the CDR3: TGTGCCATCACTCAGACAGGTGATGGCTACACCTTC. This gives the protein CAITQTGDGYTF.

The chain recombines TRBV11-2 with TRBJ2-5; D may be TRBD2 (7 bases). V was pared by 5 bases and J by 3 bases, with 16 bases between. Looked up from germline, CDR1 is SGHAT and CDR2 is FQNNGV. The CDR3 covers 15 residues. The CDR3 DNA sequence: TGTGCCAGCAGCCTATGGGGAGGGGGTGAAGAGACCCAGTACTTC. This gives the protein CASSLWGGGEETQYF. Filled out from reference TRBV11-2 and TRBJ2-5, the complete variable domain reads EAGVAQSPRYKIIEKRQSVAFWCNPISGHATLYWYQQILGQGPKLLIQFQNNGVVDDSQLPKDRFSAERLKGVDSTLKIQPAKLEDSAVYLCASSLWGGGEETQYFGPGTRLLVL.

The V call is TRBV7-2, the J call TRBJ2-3, with TRBD1 as a possible D gene (5 bases). The CDR3 has 15 amino acids. Germline V gene sequence: CDR1 SGHTA, CDR2 FQGNSA. With 3 bases removed from V and 0 bases from J, the gap between germline ends came to 10 bases. In DNA, the CDR3 is TGTGCCAGCAGCTTTACGGCAGGGAGCACAGATACGCAGTATTTT. It is translated as CASSFTAGSTDTQYF.

This clone was found a few times. The V gene is TRBV12-3 or TRBV12-4, the J gene TRBJ2-1; tentative D call: TRBD2 (5 bases). The CDR3 has 11 amino acids. Deletions cut 6 bases from V and 16 bases from J, with 16 bases between. CDR3 bases: TGTGCCAGCAGCAGTGAGCGGATCTCTTTCTTC. As protein: CASSSERISFF.

The sample holds many counts of this clone. CDR3 region: CASSQGIFYEQYF. CDR3 DNA sequence: TGTGCCAGCAGCCAGGGCATTTTTTACGAGCAGTACTTC. V is TRBV3-1 (or the pseudogene TRBV3-2) and J is TRBJ2-7; D is unclear. Trimming shortened V by 3 bases and J by 4 bases, and 10 bases separated the two germline ends. The CDR3 runs 13 residues. Germline CDR1 LGHDT, CDR2 YNNKEL (reference sequence).

The DNA of the CDR3 is TGTGCCAGCAGCCTGACAGGGAATAATCAGCCCCAGCATTTT. It yields the protein CASSLTGNNQPQHF. The V gene is TRBV7-2, the J gene TRBJ1-5; 7 bases match TRBD1. Germline V gene data show CDR1 as SGHTA and CDR2 as FQGNSA. The CDR3 contains 14 residues. The J segment lost 4 bases and the V segment lost 5 bases, leaving 5 bases of the junction unmatched.

This clone was detected once. The rearrangement uses TRBV28 and TRBJ2-7; 8 bases align to TRBD1. The CDR3 length is 13 residues. Germline-derived CDR1 and CDR2 are MDHEN and SYDVKM. J was trimmed by 5 bases and V by 5 bases; bases with no gene match: 5. This CDR3 is CASSPGQGNEQYF. The DNA of the CDR3 is TGTGCCAGCAGTCCCGGACAGGGTAACGAGCAGTACTTC.

This chain joins TRBV7-6 and TRBJ1-6; 8 nucleotides line up with TRBD1. V was pared by 6 bases and J by 6 bases, with 4 bases of the junction left unmatched. The CDR3 sequence is 14 residues long. Germline CDR1 and CDR2: SGHVS and FNYEAQ. DNA for the CDR3: TGTGCCAGCAGTCAACAGGGGGGTAATTCACCCCTCCACTTT. This gives the protein CASSQQGGNSPLHF. Filled out from reference TRBV7-6 and TRBJ1-6, the complete variable domain reads GAGVSQSPRYKVTKRGQDVALRCDPISGHVSLYWYRQALGQGPEFLTYFNYEAQQDKSGLPNDRFSAERPEGSISTLTIQRTEQRDSAMYRCASSQQGGNSPLHFGNGTRLTVT.

The V gene is TRBV3-1 (or the pseudogene TRBV3-2), the J gene TRBJ2-7; TRBD1 matches at 7 bases. The CDR3 runs to 14 residues. Per germline, CDR1 LGHDT and CDR2 YNNKEL (reference sequence). Trimming removed 1 base from V and 7 bases from J; junction bases left unmatched: 7. This chain's CDR3 is CASSQGGGRSEQYF. The CDR3 coding sequence is TGTGCCAGCAGCCAAGGAGGGGGCAGGAGTGAGCAGTACTTC.

The chain combines TRBV5-5 with TRBJ2-1; 8 positions match TRBD2. CDR1 is SGHKS and CDR2 is YYEKEE in the germline V gene (reference sequence). V gave up 0 bases and J gave up 8 bases; unmatched junction bases: 10. The CDR3 extends over 16 amino acids. The CDR3 sequence is CASSLVPGLGAYEQFF. The DNA of the CDR3 is TGTGCCAGCAGCTTGGTTCCGGGACTAGGGGCGTATGAGCAGTTCTTC. Drawing the rest from reference TRBV5-5 and TRBJ2-1, the complete variable domain is DAGVTQSPTHLIKTRGQQVTLRCSPISGHKSVSWYQQVLGQGPQFIFQYYEKEERGRGNFPDRFSARQFPNYSSELNVNALLLGDSALYLCASSLVPGLGAYEQFFGPGTRLTVL.